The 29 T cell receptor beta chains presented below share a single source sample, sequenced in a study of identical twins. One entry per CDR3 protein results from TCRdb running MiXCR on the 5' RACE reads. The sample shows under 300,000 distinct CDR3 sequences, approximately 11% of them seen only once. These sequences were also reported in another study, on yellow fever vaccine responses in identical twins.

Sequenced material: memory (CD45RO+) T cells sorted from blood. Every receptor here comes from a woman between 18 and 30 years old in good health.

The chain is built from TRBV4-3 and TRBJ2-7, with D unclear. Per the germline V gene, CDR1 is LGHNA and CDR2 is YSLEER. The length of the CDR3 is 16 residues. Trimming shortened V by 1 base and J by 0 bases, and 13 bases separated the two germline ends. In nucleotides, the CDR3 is TGCGCCAGCAGCCAAGCGAGTACGACGAGCTCCTACGAGCAGTACTTC. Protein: CASSQASTTSSYEQYF.

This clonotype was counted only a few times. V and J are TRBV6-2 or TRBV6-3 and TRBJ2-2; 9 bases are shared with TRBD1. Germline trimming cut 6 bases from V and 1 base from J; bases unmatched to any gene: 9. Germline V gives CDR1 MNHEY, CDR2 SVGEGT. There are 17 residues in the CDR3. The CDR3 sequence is CASSYWLGQGNTGELFF. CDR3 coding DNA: TGTGCCAGCAGCTATTGGCTGGGACAGGGGAACACCGGGGAGCTGTTTTTT.

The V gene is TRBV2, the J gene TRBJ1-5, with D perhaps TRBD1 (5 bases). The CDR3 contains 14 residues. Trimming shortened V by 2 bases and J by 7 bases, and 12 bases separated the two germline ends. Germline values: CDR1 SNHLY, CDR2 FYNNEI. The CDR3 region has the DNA TGTGCCAGCAGTGAACAGGGAAGAGGACAGCCCCAGCATTTT. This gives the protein CASSEQGRGQPQHF.

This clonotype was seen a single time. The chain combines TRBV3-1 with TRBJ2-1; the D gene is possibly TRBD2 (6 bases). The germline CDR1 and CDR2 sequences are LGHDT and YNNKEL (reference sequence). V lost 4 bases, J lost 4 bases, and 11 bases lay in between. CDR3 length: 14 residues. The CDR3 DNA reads TGTGCCAGCAGCCTCCGACTAGAATACAATGAGCAGTTCTTC. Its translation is CASSLRLEYNEQFF.

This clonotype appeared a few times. The CDR3 nucleotides are TGTGCCACCAGCACCATTACCGGGGCCCCTTCAGATACGCAGTATTTT. This encodes CATSTITGAPSDTQYF. J is TRBJ2-3 and V is TRBV15, with D perhaps TRBD1 or TRBD2 (5 bases each). From germline, CDR1 is LNHNV and CDR2 YYDKDF (reference sequence). Trimming shortened V by 4 bases and J by 4 bases, and 18 bases separated the two germline ends. The CDR3 runs 16 residues.

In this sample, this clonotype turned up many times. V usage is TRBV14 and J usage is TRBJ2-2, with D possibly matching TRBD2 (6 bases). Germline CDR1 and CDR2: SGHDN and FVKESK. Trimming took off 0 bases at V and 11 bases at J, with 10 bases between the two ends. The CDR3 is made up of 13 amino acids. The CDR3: CASSQEWGLELFF. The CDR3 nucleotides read TGTGCCAGCAGCCAAGAGTGGGGACTCGAGCTGTTTTTT.

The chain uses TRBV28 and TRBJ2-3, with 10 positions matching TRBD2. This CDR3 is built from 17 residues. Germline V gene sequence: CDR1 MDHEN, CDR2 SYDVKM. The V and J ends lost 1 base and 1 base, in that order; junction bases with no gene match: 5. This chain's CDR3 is CASSLLGLAGGTDTQYF. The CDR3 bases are TGTGCCAGCAGTTTATTAGGGCTAGCGGGAGGCACAGATACGCAGTATTTT. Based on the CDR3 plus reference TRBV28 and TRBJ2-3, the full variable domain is DVKVTQSSRYLVKRTGEKVFLECVQDMDHENMFWYRQDPGLGLRLIYFSYDVKMKEKGDIPEGYSVSREKKERFSLILESASTNQTSMYLCASSLLGLAGGTDTQYFGPGTRLTVL.

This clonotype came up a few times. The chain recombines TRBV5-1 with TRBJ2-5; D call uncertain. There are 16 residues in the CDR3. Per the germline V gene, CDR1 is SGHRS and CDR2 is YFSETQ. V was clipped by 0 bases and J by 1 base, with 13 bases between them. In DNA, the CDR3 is TGCGCCAGCAGCTTGGTTGGTGCGGCCCTCCAAGAGACCCAGTACTTC. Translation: CASSLVGAALQETQYF.

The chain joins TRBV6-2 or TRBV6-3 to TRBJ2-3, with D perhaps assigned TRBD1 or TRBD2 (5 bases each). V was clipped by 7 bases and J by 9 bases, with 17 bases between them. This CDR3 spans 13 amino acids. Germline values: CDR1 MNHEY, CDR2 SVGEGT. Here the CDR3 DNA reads TGTGCCAGCACAGGTTCGCCGGGACCCACGCAGTATTTT. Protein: CASTGSPGPTQYF.

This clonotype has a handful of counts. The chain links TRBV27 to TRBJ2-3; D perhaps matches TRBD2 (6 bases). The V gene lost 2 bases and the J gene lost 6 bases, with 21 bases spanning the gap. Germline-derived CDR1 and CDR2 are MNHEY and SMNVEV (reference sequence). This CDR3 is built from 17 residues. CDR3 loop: CASSLRVEITRGDTQYF. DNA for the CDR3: TGTGCCAGCAGTTTAAGGGTGGAAATCACCCGGGGGGATACGCAGTATTTT.

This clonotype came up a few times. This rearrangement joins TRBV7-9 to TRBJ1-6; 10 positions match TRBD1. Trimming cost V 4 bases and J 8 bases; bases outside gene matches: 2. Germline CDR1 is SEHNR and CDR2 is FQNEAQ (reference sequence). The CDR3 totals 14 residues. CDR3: CASSSGQGDSPLHF. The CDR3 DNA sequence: TGTGCCAGCAGCTCAGGACAGGGGGATTCACCCCTCCACTTT.

CDR3 bases: TGCGCCAGCAGCTTGGACAGGGGGCGCGGCGAGCAGTACTTC. Translating gives CASSLDRGRGEQYF. The chain links TRBV5-1 to TRBJ2-7, with TRBD1 matching over 9 bases. This CDR3 comprises 14 residues. J was trimmed by 6 bases and V by 0 bases; bases with no gene match: 4. The germline V gene has CDR1 SGHRS and CDR2 YFSETQ. The whole variable domain, filled in from reference TRBV5-1 and TRBJ2-7, reads KAGVTQTPRYLIKTRGQQVTLSCSPISGHRSVSWYQQTPGQGLQFLFEYFSETQRNKGNFPGRFSGRQFSNSRSEMNVSTLELGDSALYLCASSLDRGRGEQYFGPGTRLTVT.

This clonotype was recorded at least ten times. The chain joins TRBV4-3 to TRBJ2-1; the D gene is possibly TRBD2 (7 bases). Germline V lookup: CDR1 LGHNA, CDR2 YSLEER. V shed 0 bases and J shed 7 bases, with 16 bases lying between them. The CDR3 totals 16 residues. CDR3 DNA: TGCGCCAGCAGCCAAGATCTAGGGGGAGGGAGTAATGAGCAGTTCTTC. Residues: CASSQDLGGGSNEQFF.

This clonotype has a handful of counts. The CDR3 DNA reads as TGTGCCAGCAGTTCACAAGCAAGAGGGGTCTCTGGGGCCAACGTCCTGACTTTC. Protein sequence: CASSSQARGVSGANVLTF. The chain couples TRBV28 to TRBJ2-6; D is perhaps TRBD1 or TRBD2 (5 bases each). The V gene's germline CDR1 is MDHEN and CDR2 SYDVKM. The CDR3 length is 18 residues. The V end lost 4 bases, the J end lost 0 bases, and 16 bases lay between the germline ends.

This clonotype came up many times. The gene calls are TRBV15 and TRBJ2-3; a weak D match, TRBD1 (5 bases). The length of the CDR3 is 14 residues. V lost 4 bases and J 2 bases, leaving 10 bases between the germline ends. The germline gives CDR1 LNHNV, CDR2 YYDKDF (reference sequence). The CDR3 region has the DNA TGTGCCACCAGCACCTTGACAGTCACAGATACGCAGTATTTT. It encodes CATSTLTVTDTQYF.

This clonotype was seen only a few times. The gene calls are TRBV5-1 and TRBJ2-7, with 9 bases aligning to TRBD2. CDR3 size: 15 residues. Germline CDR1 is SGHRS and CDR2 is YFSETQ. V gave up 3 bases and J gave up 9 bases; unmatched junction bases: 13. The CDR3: CASSWNSGRGGGQYF. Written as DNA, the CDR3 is TGCGCCAGCAGCTGGAATAGCGGGAGAGGGGGTGGGCAGTACTTC.

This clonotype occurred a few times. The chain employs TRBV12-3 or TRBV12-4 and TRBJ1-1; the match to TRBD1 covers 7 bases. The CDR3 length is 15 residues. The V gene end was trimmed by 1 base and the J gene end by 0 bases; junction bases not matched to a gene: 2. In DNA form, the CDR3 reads TGTGCCAGCAGTTTAGGCAGGGGGATGAACACTGAAGCTTTCTTT. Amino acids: CASSLGRGMNTEAFF.

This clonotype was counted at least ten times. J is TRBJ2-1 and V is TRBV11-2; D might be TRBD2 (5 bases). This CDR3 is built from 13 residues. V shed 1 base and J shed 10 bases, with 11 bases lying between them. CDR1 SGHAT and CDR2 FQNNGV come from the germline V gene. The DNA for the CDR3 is TGTGCCAGCAGCTTAGTCGCGGGCGGGGAGCAGTTCTTC. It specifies CASSLVAGGEQFF.

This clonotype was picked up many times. The CDR3 loop is CASSLAGGGNQPQHF. In nucleotides, the CDR3 is TGTGCCAGCAGTTTAGCAGGGGGGGGCAATCAGCCCCAGCATTTT. The chain combines TRBV12-3 or TRBV12-4 with TRBJ1-5, with D possibly TRBD1 on 6 matching bases. Trimming stripped 0 bases from V and 2 bases from J, with 8 bases between. The CDR3 is made up of 15 amino acids.

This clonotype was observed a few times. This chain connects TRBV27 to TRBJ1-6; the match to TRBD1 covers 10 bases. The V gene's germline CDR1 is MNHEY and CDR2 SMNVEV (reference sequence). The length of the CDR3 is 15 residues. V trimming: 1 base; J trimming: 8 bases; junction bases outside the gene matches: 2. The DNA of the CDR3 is TGTGCCAGCAGTTTATTTGGGACAGGGGATTCACCCCTCCACTTT. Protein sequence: CASSLFGTGDSPLHF.

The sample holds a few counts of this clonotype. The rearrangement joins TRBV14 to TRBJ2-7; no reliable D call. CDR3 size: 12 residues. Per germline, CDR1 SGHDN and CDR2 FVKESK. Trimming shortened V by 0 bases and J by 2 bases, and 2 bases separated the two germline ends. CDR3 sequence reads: CASSQDAYEQYF. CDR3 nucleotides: TGTGCCAGCAGCCAAGACGCCTACGAGCAGTACTTC.

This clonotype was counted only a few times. The CDR3 nucleotides read TGCAGCGTCGACCCGACAGGACCAGAGCAGTTCTTC. This codes for CSVDPTGPEQFF. J is TRBJ2-1 and V is TRBV29-1, with D maybe TRBD1 (6 bases). The germline V gene encodes CDR1 SQVTM and CDR2 ANQGSEA. CDR3 length: 12 residues. V was trimmed by 6 bases and J by 10 bases, leaving 16 bases between them.

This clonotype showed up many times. The CDR3 bases are TGCAGTGCTAGACCATCGAACACCGGGGAGCTGTTTTTT. Translation: CSARPSNTGELFF. The rearrangement links TRBV20-1 to TRBJ2-2; D not certain. Germline CDR1 is DFQATT and CDR2 is SNEGSKA (reference sequence). The CDR3 loop spans 13 amino acids. Trimming left V 2 bases short and J 0 bases short, with 4 bases between.

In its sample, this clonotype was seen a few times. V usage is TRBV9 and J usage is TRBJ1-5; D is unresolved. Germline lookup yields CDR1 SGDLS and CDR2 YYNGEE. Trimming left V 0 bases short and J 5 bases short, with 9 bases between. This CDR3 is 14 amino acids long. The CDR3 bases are TGTGCCAGCAGCGTAGGGACGGTGGATCAGCCCCAGCATTTT. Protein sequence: CASSVGTVDQPQHF.

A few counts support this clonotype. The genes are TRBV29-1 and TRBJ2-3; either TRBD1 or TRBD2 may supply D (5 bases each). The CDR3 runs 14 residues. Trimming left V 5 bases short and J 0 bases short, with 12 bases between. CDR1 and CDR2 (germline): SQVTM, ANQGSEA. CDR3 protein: CSVRPGQSTDTQYF. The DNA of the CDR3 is TGCAGCGTTCGGCCGGGGCAGAGCACAGATACGCAGTATTTT.

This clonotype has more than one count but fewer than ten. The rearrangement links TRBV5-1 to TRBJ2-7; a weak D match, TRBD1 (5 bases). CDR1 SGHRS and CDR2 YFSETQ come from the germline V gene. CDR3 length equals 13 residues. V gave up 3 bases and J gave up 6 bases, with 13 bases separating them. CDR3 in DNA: TGCGCCAGCAGCTGGACACCGACGGCCGAGCAGTACTTC. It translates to CASSWTPTAEQYF.

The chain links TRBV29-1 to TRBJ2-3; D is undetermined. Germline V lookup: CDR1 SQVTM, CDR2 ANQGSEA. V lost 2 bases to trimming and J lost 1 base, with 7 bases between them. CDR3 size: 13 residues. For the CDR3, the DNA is TGCAGCGTTGAAAGGGCGGGCACAGATACGCAGTATTTT. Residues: CSVERAGTDTQYF.

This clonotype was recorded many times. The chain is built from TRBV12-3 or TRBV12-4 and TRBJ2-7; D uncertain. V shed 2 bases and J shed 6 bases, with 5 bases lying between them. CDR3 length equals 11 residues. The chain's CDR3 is CASSLRFEQYF. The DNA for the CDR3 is TGTGCCAGCAGTTTAAGGTTCGAGCAGTACTTC.

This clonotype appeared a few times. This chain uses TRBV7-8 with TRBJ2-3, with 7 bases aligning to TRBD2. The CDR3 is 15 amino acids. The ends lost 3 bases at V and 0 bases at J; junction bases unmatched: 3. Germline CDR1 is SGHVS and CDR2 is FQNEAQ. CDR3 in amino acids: CASSFGRTSTDTQYF. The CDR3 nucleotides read TGTGCCAGCAGCTTCGGGAGGACTAGCACAGATACGCAGTATTTT.